The rows below give T cell receptor beta chains drawn from one sample of a study of post-analysis software for immune sequencing data. TCRdb re-called the PCR reads through MiXCR, storing one row per CDR3 protein. The profile shows hundreds of thousands of distinct CDR3 sequences, roughly three fifths of them singletons. Sequencing was performed on blood. These receptors were obtained from a girl aged 2 to 9 with multiple sclerosis. CDR3s leave out the opening cysteine and the closing phenylalanine or tryptophan. Fields, in order: V gene, CDR3 protein.

v_gene: TRBV12-3/TRBV12-4
CDR3aa: ASRGQGVYGYT

v_gene: TRBV29-1
CDR3aa: SVDRGMSSYNEQF

v_gene: TRBV25-1
CDR3aa: ASSERPGLMNTEAF

v_gene: TRBV20-1
CDR3aa: SARDARDVNYGYT

v_gene: TRBV15
CDR3aa: ATSPGQETQY

v_gene: TRBV20-1
CDR3aa: SARVLAGASSYNEQF

v_gene: TRBV7-2
CDR3aa: ASSYTGYEQF

v_gene: TRBV11-2
CDR3aa: ASSWSLAGGYNEQF

v_gene: TRBV7-7
CDR3aa: ASSLSGGIKETQY

v_gene: TRBV20-1
CDR3aa: SANRGPDEQF

v_gene: TRBV29-1
CDR3aa: SVELEGGRGRYEQY

v_gene: TRBV6-5
CDR3aa: ASSYSRLDRSTDTQY

v_gene: TRBV25-1
CDR3aa: ASSESGQGLIGLF

v_gene: TRBV6-5
CDR3aa: ASSYSGGGRGETQY

v_gene: TRBV12-3/TRBV12-4
CDR3aa: ASSPRQGSQPQH

v_gene: TRBV12-3/TRBV12-4
CDR3aa: ASSLGGADYEQY

v_gene: TRBV7-9
CDR3aa: ASSLGPDGYT

v_gene: TRBV5-1
CDR3aa: ASSAAGTSYVYEQY

v_gene: TRBV7-2
CDR3aa: ASSPRGSHHGYT